This T cell receptor beta chain was recorded in a study of OX40 agonist ivuxolimab in advanced cancers. Study outcomes and limitations: The study found among the lowest clonal expansion in partial responders at 0.1-3.0 mg/kg. Low levels of normalized T-cell clonal expansion also appeared in some nonresponders.

This clone appeared a single time. The antigen is undetermined. This table comes from immunoSEQ multiplex PCR, and its TCRdb copy is limited to in-frame clones, with some not included. The data contain about 94,000 clones, approximately 94% of them singletons. Trimming pared 6 bases from V and 4 bases from J, leaving 6 bases between. From germline, CDR1 is SGHTA and CDR2 FQGNSA. This CDR3 is 11 amino acids long. This chain connects TRBV7-2 to TRBJ2-5; D remains unclear. The clonotype originates from an adult with an advanced solid tumor such as melanoma, head and neck, liver or kidney cancer. Material: CD4+ or CD8+ T cells sorted from blood, obtained in a trial of the OX40 agonist ivuxolimab. CDR3 amino acids: CASRQGETQYF. Here the CDR3 DNA reads TGTGCCAGCAGACAAGGAGAGACCCAGTACTTC.